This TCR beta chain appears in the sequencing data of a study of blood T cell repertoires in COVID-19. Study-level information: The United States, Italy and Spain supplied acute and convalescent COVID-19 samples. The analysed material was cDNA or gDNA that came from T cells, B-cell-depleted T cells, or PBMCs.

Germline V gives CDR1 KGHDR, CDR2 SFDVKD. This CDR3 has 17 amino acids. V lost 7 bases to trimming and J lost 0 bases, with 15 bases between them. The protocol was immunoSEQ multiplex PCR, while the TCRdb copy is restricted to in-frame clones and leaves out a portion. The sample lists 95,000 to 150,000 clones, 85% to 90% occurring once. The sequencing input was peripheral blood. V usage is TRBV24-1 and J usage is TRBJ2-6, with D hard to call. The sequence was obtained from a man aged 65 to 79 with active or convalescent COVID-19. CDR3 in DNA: TGTGCCACCAGCCATCTTTCAGATCTCTCTGGGGCCAACGTCCTGACTTTC. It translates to CATSHLSDLSGANVLTF.